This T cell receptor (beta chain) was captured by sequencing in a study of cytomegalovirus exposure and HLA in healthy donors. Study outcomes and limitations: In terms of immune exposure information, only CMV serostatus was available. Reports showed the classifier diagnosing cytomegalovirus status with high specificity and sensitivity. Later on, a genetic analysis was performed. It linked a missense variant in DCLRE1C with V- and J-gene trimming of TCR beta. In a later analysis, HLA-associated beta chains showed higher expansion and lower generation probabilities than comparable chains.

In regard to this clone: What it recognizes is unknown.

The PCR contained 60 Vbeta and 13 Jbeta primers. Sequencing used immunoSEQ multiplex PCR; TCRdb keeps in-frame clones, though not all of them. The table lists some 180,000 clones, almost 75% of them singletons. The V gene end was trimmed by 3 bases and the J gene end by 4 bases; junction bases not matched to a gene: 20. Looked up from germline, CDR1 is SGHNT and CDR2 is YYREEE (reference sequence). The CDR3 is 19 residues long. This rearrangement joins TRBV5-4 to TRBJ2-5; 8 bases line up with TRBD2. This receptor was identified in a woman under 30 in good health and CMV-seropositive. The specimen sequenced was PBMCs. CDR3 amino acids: CASSSGLAGGSRRAETQYF. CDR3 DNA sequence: TGTGCCAGCAGCTCAGGACTGGCGGGGGGAAGTCGGAGGGCAGAGACCCAGTACTTC.